These 15 T cell receptor beta chains came from one sample sequenced in a study of blood T cell repertoires in COVID-19. Profiling relied on immunoSEQ multiplex PCR, and the TCRdb table lists in-frame clones only, not all of them. The data show 95,000 to 120,000 clones, about two thirds seen once. The sequenced sample was peripheral blood. The receptors derive from a woman in her forties with acute or convalescent COVID-19.

This chain uses TRBV2 with TRBJ2-7; TRBD1 matches at 9 bases. From germline, CDR1 is SNHLY and CDR2 FYNNEI. J was trimmed by 5 bases and V by 9 bases; bases with no gene match: 8. The CDR3 totals 13 residues. CDR3: CASSRDREHEQYF. As DNA, the CDR3 is TGTGCCAGTTCCCGGGACAGGGAACACGAGCAGTACTTC.

The rearrangement joins TRBV6-1 to TRBJ2-3, with 11 bases matching TRBD2. The germline V gene encodes CDR1 MNHNS and CDR2 SASEGT. CDR3 length: 19 residues. Unmatched junction bases numbered 15, after V lost 2 bases and J lost 5 bases. This CDR3 is CASSERGATSGVGRDTQYF. Written as DNA, the CDR3 is TGTGCCAGCAGTGAAAGGGGGGCGACTAGCGGGGTTGGTCGAGATACGCAGTATTTT.

V gene TRBV3-1 (or the pseudogene TRBV3-2) combines with J gene TRBJ2-7; 7 bases are shared with TRBD1. Germline-derived CDR1 and CDR2 are LGHDT and YNNKEL (reference sequence). J gave up 6 bases and V 4 bases, and 6 bases lay outside the gene matches. This CDR3 has 13 residues. CDR3 protein: CASSRAGGSEQYF. For the CDR3, the DNA is TGTGCCAGCAGCCGCGCAGGGGGTAGCGAGCAGTACTTC.

The chain recombines TRBV5-4 with TRBJ1-4, with TRBD1 matching over 8 bases. V shed 0 bases, J shed 3 bases, and the junction held 7 bases outside the gene matches. CDR3 size: 17 residues. Germline V lookup: CDR1 SGHNT, CDR2 YYREEE (reference sequence). CDR3 residues: CASSLGGGQDPNEKLFF. The CDR3 DNA reads TGTGCCAGCAGCTTGGGGGGGGGACAGGACCCTAATGAAAAACTGTTTTTT.

Details on this clone: Other nucleotide sequences in the sample specify the same CDR3. The rearrangement uses TRBV5-1 and TRBJ2-2; 7 bases map to TRBD1. This CDR3 contains 15 residues. Trimming cost V 0 bases and J 6 bases; bases outside gene matches: 5. CDR1 is SGHRS, CDR2 YFSETQ, per germline. Written as DNA, the CDR3 is TGCGCCAGCAGCTTGGGGGGCCAGGGGGCCGGGGAGCTGTTTTTT. As protein: CASSLGGQGAGELFF.

This clone came up a few times. V usage is TRBV30 and J usage is TRBJ2-7; D not resolved. The length of the CDR3 is 12 residues. Between the trimmed V and J ends, which lost 3 bases and 4 bases, there was a span of 10 bases. CDR1 and CDR2 from the germline V gene are GTSNPN and SVGIG (reference sequence). CDR3 coding DNA: TGTGCCTGGAGCGAAACTTTGTACGAGCAGTACTTC. The encoded protein is CAWSETLYEQYF.

In its sample, this clone was seen once. The chain uses TRBV28 and TRBJ1-1, with D perhaps matching TRBD1 (6 bases). Germline V gives CDR1 MDHEN, CDR2 SYDVKM. The CDR3 is 15 amino acids. V was pared by 3 bases and J by 2 bases, with 13 bases between. Here the CDR3 DNA reads TGTGCCAGCAGTTTCCCCGGGACAATAAACACTGAAGCTTTCTTT. Amino acids: CASSFPGTINTEAFF.

This clone showed up just once. In DNA, the CDR3 is TGTGCCAGCAGCATATCGGGACAGGCCAATCAGCCCCAGCATTTT. This gives the protein CASSISGQANQPQHF. The chain has TRBV7-2 and TRBJ1-5; TRBD1 agrees at 8 bases. This CDR3 spans 15 amino acids. J gave up 3 bases and V 5 bases, and 6 bases lay outside the gene matches. The germline gives CDR1 SGHTA, CDR2 FQGNSA.

The V and J genes are TRBV6-5 and TRBJ2-1, with no clear D. From germline, CDR1 is MNHEY and CDR2 SVGAGI. The V end lost 6 bases, the J end lost 7 bases, and 10 bases lay between the germline ends. The length of the CDR3 is 12 residues. The CDR3 region is CASSPSRNEQFF. In nucleotides, the CDR3 is TGTGCCAGCAGCCCCAGTCGAAATGAGCAGTTCTTC.

V usage is TRBV3-1 (or the pseudogene TRBV3-2) and J usage is TRBJ2-2, with TRBD2 as a possible D gene (5 bases). V lost 0 bases and J lost 6, with 11 bases in between. There are 15 residues in the CDR3. Per germline, CDR1 LGHDT and CDR2 YNNKEL (reference sequence). The CDR3 region is CASSQDRGGAGELFF. As DNA, the CDR3 is TGTGCCAGCAGCCAAGATCGGGGTGGAGCCGGGGAGCTGTTTTTT.

The V and J genes are TRBV9 and TRBJ2-7; 8 nucleotides line up with TRBD1. The V gene's germline CDR1 is SGDLS and CDR2 YYNGEE. V shed 4 bases, J shed 4 bases, and the junction held 7 bases outside the gene matches. There are 14 residues in the CDR3. The CDR3 region has the DNA TGTGCCAGCAGCCCTCGGGACAGGCTTTACGAGCAGTACTTC. Encoded protein: CASSPRDRLYEQYF.

This clone appeared a few times. The chain couples TRBV2 to TRBJ2-5; no definite D call. This CDR3 region has 17 residues. Deletions cut 2 bases from V and 5 bases from J, with 21 bases between. The germline V gene has CDR1 SNHLY and CDR2 FYNNEI. Written as DNA, the CDR3 is TGTGCCAGCAGTGAATATAGCATGGTTTTATCCGGGGAGACCCAGTACTTC. Protein: CASSEYSMVLSGETQYF.

The chain links TRBV11-2 to TRBJ2-2; D perhaps matches TRBD1 (6 bases). Trimming took 5 bases from V and 4 from J, leaving 17 bases between them. The CDR3 is 16 residues long. Germline lookup yields CDR1 SGHAT and CDR2 FQNNGV. CDR3 nucleotides: TGTGCCAGCAGCCCCGCGGCAGGGGCGATCACCGGGGAGCTGTTTTTT. Translation gives CASSPAAGAITGELFF.

The rearrangement joins TRBV7-7 to TRBJ2-3; 7 nucleotides agree with TRBD2. Germline CDR1 and CDR2: SSHAT and FNYEAQ (reference sequence). Germline trimming cut 1 base from V and 0 bases from J; bases unmatched to any gene: 4. This CDR3 spans 16 amino acids. CDR3 sequence: CASSLGGGSSTDTQYF. The CDR3 region has the DNA TGTGCCAGCAGCTTAGGGGGGGGTTCTAGCACAGATACGCAGTATTTT. Full variable domain (outside the CDR3, taken from reference TRBV7-7 and TRBJ2-3): GAGVSQSPRYKVTKRGQDVTLRCDPISSHATLYWYQQALGQGPEFLTYFNYEAQPDKSGLPSDRFSAERPEGSISTLTIQRTEQRDSAMYRCASSLGGGSSTDTQYFGPGTRLTVL.

This sequence joins TRBV7-9 and TRBJ2-5, with D unclear. The CDR3 has 16 residues. CDR1 is SEHNR, CDR2 FQNEAQ, per germline (reference sequence). Trimming shortened V by 5 bases and J by 7 bases, and 23 bases separated the two germline ends. CDR3 nucleotide sequence: TGTGCCAGCAGCCCCCCCTTGGGCAAGGTAGAAAGGACCCAGTACTTC. This translates into CASSPPLGKVERTQYF.